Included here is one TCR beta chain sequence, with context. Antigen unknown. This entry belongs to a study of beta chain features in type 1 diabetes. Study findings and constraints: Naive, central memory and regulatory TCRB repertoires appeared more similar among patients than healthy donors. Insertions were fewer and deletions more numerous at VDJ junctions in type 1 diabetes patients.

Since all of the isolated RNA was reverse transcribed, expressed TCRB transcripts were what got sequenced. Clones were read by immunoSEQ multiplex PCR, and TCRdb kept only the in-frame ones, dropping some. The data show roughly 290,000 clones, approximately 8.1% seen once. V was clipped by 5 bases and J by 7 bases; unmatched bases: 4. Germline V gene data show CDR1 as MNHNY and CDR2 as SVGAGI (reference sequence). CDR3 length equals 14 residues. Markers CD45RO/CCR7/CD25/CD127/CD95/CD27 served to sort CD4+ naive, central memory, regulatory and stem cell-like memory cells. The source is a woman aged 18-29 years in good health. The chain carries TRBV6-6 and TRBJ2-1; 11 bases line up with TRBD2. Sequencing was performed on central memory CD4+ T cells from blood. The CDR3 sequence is CASSTTSGTNEQFF. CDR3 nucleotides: TGTGCCAGCAGTACGACTAGCGGGACAAATGAGCAGTTCTTC.